The entry below describes one T cell receptor (beta chain). As yet, its antigen is unknown. This sample is drawn from a study of identical twins. Study-wide points: Twin-shared out-of-frame alpha sequences were enriched for low generation probability. Memory repertoires lacked the insertion deficit that abundant cord blood beta clonotypes showed.

TCRdb ran MiXCR on the 5' RACE reads and lists one entry per CDR3 protein. The sample contains approximately 350,000 distinct CDR3 sequences, over 9% of which appear only once. Per the germline V gene, CDR1 is MDHEN and CDR2 is SYDVKM. CDR3 length equals 17 residues. J lost 3 bases, V lost 2 bases, and 10 bases had no gene match. The data also belong to a second study, concerning yellow fever vaccine responses in identical twins.

Sequenced material: CD8+ T cells sorted from blood. This clonotype originated in a woman younger than 30 in good health. The chain combines TRBV28 with TRBJ2-7; 10 nucleotides agree with TRBD2. CDR3 protein: CASSLRRAGGPVYEQYF. The CDR3 bases are TGTGCCAGCAGTTTAAGGAGAGCGGGAGGGCCGGTCTACGAGCAGTACTTC. Together with reference TRBV28 and TRBJ2-7, the CDR3 gives the full variable domain: DVKVTQSSRYLVKRTGEKVFLECVQDMDHENMFWYRQDPGLGLRLIYFSYDVKMKEKGDIPEGYSVSREKKERFSLILESASTNQTSMYLCASSLRRAGGPVYEQYFGPGTRLTVT.